This entry features one T cell receptor beta chain sequence. The antigen is not known. The data were taken from a study of memory CD4+ T cells and cytomegalovirus serostatus. Study conclusions and caveats: The CMV-associated TCR signature appears largely within the CD4+ memory repertoire.

The sort gate was single viable CD3+CD4+CD8-CD45RO+ cells for memory CD4+ T cells. Looked up from germline, CDR1 is LNHNV and CDR2 is YYDKDF (reference sequence). The CDR3 totals 16 residues. The junction had 5 bases not matched to a gene; V was cut back by 3 bases and J by 1 base. Produced via immunoSEQ multiplex PCR; TCRdb's table is partial and in-frame only. Of 50,000 to 60,000 clones detected, about 80% appear once; the ten largest clones hold around 1.5%. The chain is built from TRBV15 and TRBJ2-3; 9 bases agree with TRBD2. This sequence was found in an adult in good health and CMV-seropositive. Material: memory CD4+ T cells from blood. CDR3 amino acids: CATSSSKREGTDTQYF. In DNA, the CDR3 is TGTGCCACCAGCAGTTCGAAGCGGGAGGGCACAGATACGCAGTATTTT.